This T cell receptor beta chain was documented in a study of blood T cell repertoires in COVID-19. The protocol was immunoSEQ multiplex PCR, while the TCRdb copy is restricted to in-frame clones and leaves out a portion. The sample lists hundreds of thousands of clones; approximately 86% were seen once. V dropped 4 bases and J dropped 9; count of bases not matched to a gene: 10. This CDR3 has 15 residues. Germline V gene data show CDR1 as WNHNN and CDR2 as SYGVQD (reference sequence). The specimen sequenced was peripheral blood. This sequence originates from a woman in her 70s with COVID-19, enrolled during active disease. The rearrangement joins TRBV10-1 to TRBJ2-1, with 9 nucleotides matching TRBD1. The CDR3 DNA is TGCGCCAGCAGTGCCCTACCTCGACAGGGGGGTGAGCAGTTCTTC. It yields the protein CASSALPRQGGEQFF.